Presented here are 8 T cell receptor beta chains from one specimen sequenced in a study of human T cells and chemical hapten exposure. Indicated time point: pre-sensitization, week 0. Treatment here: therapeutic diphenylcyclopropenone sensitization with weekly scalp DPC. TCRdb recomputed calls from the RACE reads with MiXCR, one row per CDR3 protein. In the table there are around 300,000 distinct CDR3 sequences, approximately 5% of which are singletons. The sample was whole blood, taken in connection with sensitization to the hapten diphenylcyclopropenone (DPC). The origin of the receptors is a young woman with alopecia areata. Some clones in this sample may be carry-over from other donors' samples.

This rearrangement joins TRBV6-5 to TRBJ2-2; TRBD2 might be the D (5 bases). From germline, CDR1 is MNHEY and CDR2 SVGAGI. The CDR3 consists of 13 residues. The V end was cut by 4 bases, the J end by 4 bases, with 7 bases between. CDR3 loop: CASSSLVTGELFF. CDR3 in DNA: TGTGCCAGCAGTTCACTAGTCACCGGGGAGCTGTTTTTT.

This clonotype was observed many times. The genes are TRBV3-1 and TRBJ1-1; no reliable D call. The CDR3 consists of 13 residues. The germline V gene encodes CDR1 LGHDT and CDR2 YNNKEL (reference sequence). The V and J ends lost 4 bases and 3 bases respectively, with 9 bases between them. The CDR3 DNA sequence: TGTGCCAGCAGCCCTTCTGTAGACACTGAAGCTTTCTTT. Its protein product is CASSPSVDTEAFF.

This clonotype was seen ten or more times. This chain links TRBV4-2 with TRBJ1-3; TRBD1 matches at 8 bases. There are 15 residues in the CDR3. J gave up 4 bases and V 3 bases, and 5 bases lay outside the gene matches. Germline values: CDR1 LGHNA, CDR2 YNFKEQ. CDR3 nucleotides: TGTGCCAGCAGCCAGGCGACAGGGGAGGGAAACACCATATATTTT. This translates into CASSQATGEGNTIYF.

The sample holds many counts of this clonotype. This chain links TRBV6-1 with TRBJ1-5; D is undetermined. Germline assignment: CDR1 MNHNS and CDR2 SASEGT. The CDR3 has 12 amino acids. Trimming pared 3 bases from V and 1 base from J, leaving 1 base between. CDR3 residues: CASSESNQPQHF. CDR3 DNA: TGTGCCAGCAGTGAGAGCAATCAGCCCCAGCATTTT.

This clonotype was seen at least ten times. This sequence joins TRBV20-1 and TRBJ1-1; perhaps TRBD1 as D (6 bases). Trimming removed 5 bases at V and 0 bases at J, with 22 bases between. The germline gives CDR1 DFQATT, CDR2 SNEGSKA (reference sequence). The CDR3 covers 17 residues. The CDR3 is CSAPQKLGHPMNTEAFF. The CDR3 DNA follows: TGCAGTGCTCCCCAAAAGTTGGGACACCCTATGAACACTGAAGCTTTCTTT.

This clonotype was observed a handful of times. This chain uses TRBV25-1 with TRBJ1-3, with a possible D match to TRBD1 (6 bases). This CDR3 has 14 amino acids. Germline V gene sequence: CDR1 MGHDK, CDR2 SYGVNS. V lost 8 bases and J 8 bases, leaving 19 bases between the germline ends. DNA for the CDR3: TGTGCCAGCGTTCCTACCACAGGGAAGCACACCATATATTTT. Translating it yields CASVPTTGKHTIYF.

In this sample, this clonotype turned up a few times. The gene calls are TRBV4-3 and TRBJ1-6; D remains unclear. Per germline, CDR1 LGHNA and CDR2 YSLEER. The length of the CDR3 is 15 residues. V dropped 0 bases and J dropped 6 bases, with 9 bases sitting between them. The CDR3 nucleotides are TGCGCCAGCAGCCAAGATCTGTACAGTAATTCACCCCTCCACTTT. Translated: CASSQDLYSNSPLHF.

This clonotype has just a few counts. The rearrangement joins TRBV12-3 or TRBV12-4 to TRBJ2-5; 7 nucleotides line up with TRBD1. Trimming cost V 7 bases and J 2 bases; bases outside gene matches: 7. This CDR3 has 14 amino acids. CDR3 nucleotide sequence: TGTGCCAGCAAGGGACAGCTCGGGCAAGAGACCCAGTACTTC. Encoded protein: CASKGQLGQETQYF.